These T cell receptor beta chains were read from a single sample in a study of identical twins. From the 5' RACE reads, TCRdb called clonotypes with MiXCR, one entry per CDR3 protein. The sample consists of around 490,000 distinct CDR3 sequences, 20% to 25% of them appearing once. These sequences were also reported in another study, on yellow fever vaccine responses in identical twins.

The sequencing input was CD4+ T cells sorted from blood. Receptors originate from a young woman in good health. CDR3s include the opening cysteine and the closing phenylalanine or tryptophan. A D gene is named only where the DNA matches it firmly. Only part of the rows carry a size: once, few, many, or a class if the clone is expanded.

j_gene,abundance,v_gene,d_gene,len,CDR3nt,CDR3aa
TRBJ2-7,.,TRBV3-1,TRBD2,13,TGTGCCAGCAGAGGACTAGTTCCCCACGAGCAGTACTTC,CASRGLVPHEQYF
TRBJ2-5,few,TRBV20-1,.,14,TGCAGTGCTAGAGATGCGAGAGGCCAAGAGACCCAGTACTTC,CSARDARGQETQYF
TRBJ2-6,.,TRBV12-3/TRBV12-4,.,14,TGTGCCAGCAGAGGAGGTGGTGGGGCCAACGTCCTGACTTTC,CASRGGGGANVLTF
TRBJ1-1,.,TRBV2,.,14,TGTGCCAGCACTGGACAAGCTTCGAACACTGAAGCTTTCTTT,CASTGQASNTEAFF
TRBJ2-1,.,TRBV27,.,12,TGTGCCAGCAGTTCACCTCCGGGCACACAGTTCTTC,CASSSPPGTQFF
TRBJ2-1,.,TRBV29-1,.,17,TGCAGCGTTGGGCCCCAAGGACAGTCGAGCTCCTACAATGAGCAGTTCTTC,CSVGPQGQSSSYNEQFF
TRBJ2-7,.,TRBV6-5,TRBD2,16,TGTGCCAGCAGTTACTCGGGGCCTGGCGGGAGAAGGGAGCAGTACTTC,CASSYSGPGGRREQYF
TRBJ2-2,many,TRBV10-3,TRBD2,16,TGTGCCATCAGTGAGAGAGGACTAGCGAACACCGGGGAGCTGTTTTTT,CAISERGLANTGELFF
TRBJ2-1,few,TRBV24-1,.,16,TGTGCCACCAGTGGTACCGGGCCAGAGGACTACAATGAGCAGTTCTTC,CATSGTGPEDYNEQFF
TRBJ2-1,few,TRBV10-1,.,14,TGCGCCAGCAGTGGAGACTCCCCGATGGATGAGCAGTTCTTC,CASSGDSPMDEQFF
TRBJ1-1,.,TRBV12-5,.,13,TGTGCTAGTGGTTTCCCAGGGAACACTGAAGCTTTCTTT,CASGFPGNTEAFF
TRBJ1-1,once,TRBV20-1,.,11,TGCAGTGCTAGCCGGGGGGAAAGAGCTTTCTTT,CSASRGERAFF
TRBJ2-2,few,TRBV12-3/TRBV12-4,TRBD2,15,TGTGCCAGCAGCCCGGGGGGGATGTTAACCGGGGAGCTGTTTTTT,CASSPGGMLTGELFF
TRBJ2-1,few,TRBV7-3,TRBD2,16,TGTGCCAGCAGCTCAGCCGGACTAGCGGGGCACAATGAGCAGTTCTTC,CASSSAGLAGHNEQFF
TRBJ2-1,.,TRBV7-2,TRBD2,16,TGTGCCAGCAGTCACATAGCGGGGACCTCCTACAATGAGCAGTTCTTC,CASSHIAGTSYNEQFF
TRBJ1-6,.,TRBV5-1,.,13,TGCGCCAGCAGCTTGACAGCTAATTCACCCCTCCACTTT,CASSLTANSPLHF
TRBJ1-2,few,TRBV12-3/TRBV12-4,.,12,TGTGCCAGCAGGGGTCGATACTATGGCTACACCTTC,CASRGRYYGYTF
TRBJ2-7,.,TRBV20-1,TRBD1,13,TGCAGTGCGGAGGGGACAGGGTACTACGAGCAGTACTTC,CSAEGTGYYEQYF
TRBJ2-1,.,TRBV21-1,.,16,TGTGCCAGCAGCAAGGGACTCAGGGGGCGCCCGAATGAGCAGTTCTTC,CASSKGLRGRPNEQFF
TRBJ1-2,few,TRBV3-1,.,13,TGTGCCAGCAGCCAAGATCCGCCTTATGGCTACACCTTC,CASSQDPPYGYTF